A selection of T cell receptor beta chains follows, all from one sample in a study of cytomegalovirus exposure and HLA in healthy donors. The protocol was immunoSEQ multiplex PCR, while the TCRdb copy is restricted to in-frame clones and leaves out a portion. The sample holds about 130,000 clones, 70% to 85% seen once. Sequences were obtained from PBMCs. The receptors here all came from a boy younger than 18 in good health and CMV-seronegative. The CDR3 runs from the conserved cysteine through the conserved F or W. D genes are given only for firm matches. Clone size appears in some rows only: once, few, many, or a class for an expanded clone.

j_call clone_size d_call v_call cdr3_aa cdr3_nt
TRBJ2-7 . . TRBV25-1 CASSASVYPFEQYF TGTGCCAGCAGTGCCAGCGTTTATCCCTTCGAGCAGTACTTC
TRBJ1-2 . . TRBV11-2 CASSFRGGYTF TGTGCCAGCAGTTTTAGAGGGGGCTACACCTTC
TRBJ1-2 . . TRBV7-9 CASSLSGNRGNYGYTF TGTGCCAGCAGCCTCTCGGGCAACCGGGGGAACTATGGCTACACCTTC
TRBJ2-2 . . TRBV7-2 CASSLEGFGELFF TGTGCCAGCAGCTTAGAGGGGTTCGGGGAGCTGTTTTTT
TRBJ2-7 . TRBD2 TRBV4-3 CASSQDTLAGGPYEQYF TGCGCCAGCAGCCAAGATACCTTAGCGGGAGGGCCCTACGAGCAGTACTTC
TRBJ2-7 . TRBD2 TRBV13 CASSSWTSGSANEQYF TGTGCCAGCAGCTCGTGGACTAGCGGGAGTGCCAACGAGCAGTACTTC
TRBJ1-2 . TRBD1 TRBV7-8 CASSSGQGGYTF TGTGCCAGCAGCTCCGGACAGGGTGGCTACACCTTC
TRBJ2-1 . TRBD2 TRBV19 CASLPPLAGGFDEQFF TGTGCCAGCCTCCCACCTCTAGCGGGAGGCTTCGATGAGCAGTTCTTC
TRBJ1-5 once . TRBV19 CASSIVGRDQPQHF TGTGCCAGTAGTATAGTGGGCAGAGATCAGCCCCAGCATTTT
TRBJ2-5 once . TRBV6-6 CASSYSMAAQETQYF TGTGCCAGCAGTTACTCGATGGCAGCGCAAGAGACCCAGTACTTC
TRBJ1-4 . TRBD1 TRBV2 CASSAGQGAVPTNEKLFF TGTGCCAGCAGTGCGGGACAGGGGGCAGTTCCAACTAATGAAAAACTGTTTTTT
TRBJ2-7 . . TRBV7-9 CASSREAVDEQYF TGTGCCAGCAGCCGAGAGGCTGTGGACGAGCAGTACTTC
TRBJ2-1 . TRBD2 TRBV5-8 CASSPMTSSDEQFF TGTGCCAGCAGCCCCATGACTAGCTCCGATGAGCAGTTCTTC
TRBJ2-2 few . TRBV5-1 CASSPLASGELFF TGCGCCAGCAGCCCTCTAGCGTCCGGGGAGCTGTTTTTT
TRBJ1-4 . . TRBV5-1 CASSLSFSGGGEKLFF TGCGCCAGCAGCTTGAGTTTCTCGGGGGGCGGTGAAAAACTGTTTTTT
TRBJ1-1 few . TRBV19 CASSTPRVAFF TGTGCCAGTAGTACCCCCCGGGTGGCTTTCTTT
TRBJ1-2 . . TRBV27 CASSFRGARGYTF TGTGCCAGCAGTTTTCGGGGGGCGCGGGGCTACACCTTC
TRBJ2-1 few . TRBV7-9 CASSQGRQGNLGVF TGTGCCAGCAGCCAGGGGCGGCAGGGAAATCTCGGGGTCTTC
TRBJ2-7 . . TRBV6-1 CASSERSTYEQYF TGTGCCAGCAGTGAGAGGAGTACCTACGAGCAGTACTTC
TRBJ1-1 few . TRBV5-4 CASSGTGSGTEAFF TGTGCCAGCAGCGGAACAGGGTCCGGCACTGAAGCTTTCTTT
TRBJ2-2 . TRBD1 TRBV7-3 CASSPKTGARELFF TGTGCCAGCAGCCCTAAGACAGGGGCCAGGGAGCTGTTTTTT
TRBJ1-5 . . TRBV5-8 CASSYRTVSNQPQHF TGTGCCAGCAGCTATAGGACAGTAAGCAATCAGCCCCAGCATTTT
TRBJ2-1 . . TRBV5-4 CASSGGRLAYNEQFF TGTGCCAGCAGCGGAGGTCGGCTAGCGTACAATGAGCAGTTCTTC
TRBJ2-1 . . TRBV4-3 CASSQDTGHYNEQFF TGCGCCAGCAGCCAAGATACAGGACATTACAATGAGCAGTTCTTC
TRBJ2-5 . TRBD2 TRBV7-7 CASSTGLPEEAQYF TGTGCCAGCAGCACGGGACTACCGGAAGAGGCCCAGTACTTC
TRBJ2-7 . TRBD2 TRBV19 CATATGTISYEQYF TGTGCCACCGCGACCGGGACTATTTCATACGAGCAGTACTTC
TRBJ2-7 . . TRBV2 CASSRTPSYEQYF TGTGCCAGCAGTAGGACACCTTCCTACGAGCAGTACTTC
TRBJ2-7 once . TRBV7-8 CASSPRPGQSTPPGSYEQYF TGTGCCAGCAGCCCACGACCGGGACAATCAACCCCTCCGGGCTCCTACGAGCAGTACTTC
TRBJ2-1 . TRBD2 TRBV19 CASSRPGRARYEQFF TGTGCCAGTAGCCGCCCGGGGAGGGCCAGGTATGAGCAGTTCTTC
TRBJ1-6 . TRBD1 TRBV5-4 CASSLQGQGTLHF TGTGCCAGCAGCTTGCAGGGACAGGGCACCCTCCACTTT
TRBJ2-5 . TRBD1 TRBV9 CASSVDRGWAETQYF TGTGCCAGCAGCGTTGACAGGGGGTGGGCGGAGACCCAGTACTTC
TRBJ2-1 once . TRBV5-4 CASGIPGDNEQFF TGTGCCAGCGGTATTCCGGGAGACAATGAGCAGTTCTTC
TRBJ1-1 . TRBD1 TRBV29-1 CSATQNRGCGTEAFF TGCAGCGCCACGCAAAACAGGGGTTGTGGCACTGAAGCTTTCTTT
TRBJ2-7 . . TRBV18 CASSPPAREKQYF TGTGCCAGCTCACCACCAGCCCGCGAAAAGCAGTACTTC
TRBJ2-5 once TRBD1 TRBV9 CASSVSTGRETQYF TGTGCCAGCAGCGTATCGACAGGGAGAGAGACCCAGTACTTC
TRBJ1-5 once TRBD1 TRBV6-1 CASRRDRDLNQPQHF TGTGCCAGCAGGAGGGACAGGGACCTTAATCAGCCCCAGCATTTT
TRBJ1-2 once . TRBV7-9 CASRRETESYGYTF TGTGCCAGCAGACGGGAGACTGAAAGCTATGGCTACACCTTC
TRBJ2-6 . TRBD1 TRBV27 CASSLAGTVSSGANVLTF TGTGCCAGCAGTTTGGCCGGGACAGTGAGCTCTGGGGCCAACGTCCTGACTTTC
TRBJ2-7 . . TRBV5-4 CASSPGGNPYEQYF TGTGCCTCTTCACCGGGGGGCAACCCCTACGAGCAGTACTTC
TRBJ2-5 . TRBD1 TRBV19 CASKRTGGDETQYF TGTGCCAGTAAGAGGACAGGGGGCGATGAGACCCAGTACTTC
TRBJ2-7 . TRBD1 TRBV5-1 CASSSRDRISSYEQYF TGCGCCAGCAGCTCGAGGGACAGGATCAGCTCCTACGAGCAGTACTTC
TRBJ1-6 once . TRBV15 CATSRDRGRGNSPLHF TGTGCCACCAGCAGAGATAGGGGCCGCGGTAATTCACCCCTCCACTTT
TRBJ1-1 . TRBD1 TRBV30 CAWSPRGKLTEAFF TGTGCCTGGAGTCCCAGGGGGAAGTTAACTGAAGCTTTCTTT
TRBJ2-7 few . TRBV5-5 CASSIAGRTAGDEQYF TGTGCCAGCAGCATCGCCGGAAGAACAGCAGGGGACGAGCAGTACTTC
TRBJ2-7 . TRBD1 TRBV29-1 CSVGTGGLWDYEQYF TGCAGCGTTGGGACAGGGGGGCTTTGGGACTACGAGCAGTACTTC
TRBJ2-6 . . TRBV5-8 CASSLQIVSGANVLTF TGTGCCAGCAGCTTGCAGATCGTCTCTGGGGCCAACGTCCTGACTTTC
TRBJ1-1 few . TRBV7-6 CASSVQGWGTEAFF TGTGCCAGCAGCGTACAGGGTTGGGGAACTGAAGCTTTCTTT
TRBJ2-3 once TRBD2 TRBV25-1 CASRPMRGARTDTQYF TGTGCCAGCAGGCCAATGCGGGGGGCGAGGACAGATACGCAGTATTTT
TRBJ1-5 few . TRBV6-1 CASRRVDSQPQHF TGTGCCAGCAGGAGGGTGGATAGTCAGCCCCAGCATTTT
TRBJ2-3 . . TRBV28 CASSFAGRHDTQYF TGTGCCAGCAGTTTTGCAGGGCGCCACGATACGCAGTATTTT
TRBJ1-1 . . TRBV6-6 CASSYGGSNTEAFF TGTGCCAGCAGTTACGGGGGGTCGAACACTGAAGCTTTCTTT
TRBJ2-2 . TRBD1 TRBV5-4 CASSKNLGTENTGELFF TGTGCCAGCAGCAAAAATCTCGGGACAGAGAACACCGGGGAGCTGTTTTTT